Listed here are 18 T cell receptor beta chains from one sample, sequenced in a study of cytomegalovirus exposure and HLA in healthy donors. The primer mix had 60 Vbeta and 13 Jbeta primers. Here immunoSEQ multiplex PCR was the method, and the copy in TCRdb shows in-frame clones only, minus some. The table shows about 96,000 clones, with approximately 75% occurring only once. Sequenced sample: PBMCs. The receptors were gathered from a female donor in good health and CMV-seropositive.

The genes are TRBV18 and TRBJ2-1; 11 bases map to TRBD2. Germline CDR1 and CDR2: KGHSH and LQKENI. With 6 bases clipped from V and 6 bases from J, the junction kept 4 bases outside the gene matches. The CDR3 contains 14 residues. The CDR3 region has the DNA TGTGCCAGCTCTCGGACTAGCGGGCTCAATGAGCAGTTCTTC. Translated: CASSRTSGLNEQFF.

The chain combines TRBV29-1 with TRBJ2-3; TRBD1 is a possible D gene (5 bases). V lost 4 bases, J lost 3 bases, and 11 bases lay in between. This CDR3 contains 13 residues. CDR1 and CDR2 from the germline V gene are SQVTM and ANQGSEA. The CDR3, as DNA: TGCAGCGTTGGGGCAGGGATAACAGATACGCAGTATTTT. Its protein is CSVGAGITDTQYF.

CDR3 DNA sequence: TGTGCCACCTTACAGGGGGCGGGCAATCAGCCCCAGCATTTT. It encodes CATLQGAGNQPQHF. The chain uses TRBV10-3 and TRBJ1-5, with 9 nucleotides matching TRBD1. V shed 10 bases, J shed 2 bases, and the junction held 6 bases outside the gene matches. CDR3 length equals 14 residues. Germline V lookup: CDR1 ENHRY, CDR2 SYGVKD.

V is TRBV7-9 and J is TRBJ2-2; D not certain. The CDR3 consists of 15 residues. Per the germline V gene, CDR1 is SEHNR and CDR2 is FQNEAQ (reference sequence). Trimming stripped 4 bases from V and 4 bases from J, with 13 bases between. CDR3 amino acids: CASSSNRQVTGELFF. The CDR3 bases are TGTGCCAGCAGCTCCAATCGTCAGGTCACCGGGGAGCTGTTTTTT.

V and J are TRBV19 and TRBJ2-7; D perhaps matches TRBD2 (6 bases). The V gene lost 2 bases and the J gene lost 4 bases, with 12 bases spanning the gap. Germline assignment: CDR1 LNHDA and CDR2 SQIVND (reference sequence). The CDR3 is made up of 14 amino acids. The CDR3 loop is CASSIRRGPYEQYF. The CDR3 nucleotides are TGTGCCAGTAGTATAAGGAGGGGTCCGTACGAGCAGTACTTC.

This clone was counted only a few times. The chain uses TRBV5-1 and TRBJ2-3, with TRBD2 identical over 10 bases. The junction had 2 bases not matched to a gene; V was cut back by 4 bases and J by 6 bases. The CDR3 runs 13 residues. Germline CDR1 and CDR2: SGHRS and YFSETQ. DNA for the CDR3: TGCGCCAGCAGCCCACTAGCGGGGGATACGCAGTATTTT. Protein: CASSPLAGDTQYF.

The J gene is TRBJ2-3, the V gene TRBV7-2; D gene uncertain. The CDR3 runs to 16 residues. The germline V gene has CDR1 SGHTA and CDR2 FQGNSA. The ends were cut back, 3 bases at V and 1 base at J, with 14 bases in the middle. The CDR3 here is CASSLAPLSGTDTQYF. The CDR3 region has the DNA TGTGCCAGCAGCTTGGCCCCCCTCAGCGGCACAGATACGCAGTATTTT.

V gene TRBV18 combines with J gene TRBJ1-4, with 7 nucleotides matching TRBD1. The CDR3 sequence is 16 residues long. Per the germline V gene, CDR1 is KGHSH and CDR2 is LQKENI. The junction had 4 bases not matched to a gene; V was cut back by 2 bases and J by 1 base. The CDR3 sequence is CASSPFNRGTNEKLFF. Written as DNA, the CDR3 is TGTGCCAGCTCACCATTTAACAGGGGAACTAATGAAAAACTGTTTTTT.

There are a few counts of this clone. This rearrangement joins TRBV7-2 to TRBJ2-7; a weak D match, TRBD2 (6 bases). With 2 bases removed from V and 3 bases from J, the gap between germline ends came to 11 bases. The CDR3 length is 14 residues. Germline loops: CDR1 SGHTA, CDR2 FQGNSA. CDR3 DNA: TGTGCCAGCAGCTTAATAGACGGGGGCTACGAGCAGTACTTC. Protein product: CASSLIDGGYEQYF.

The rearrangement joins TRBV4-2 to TRBJ2-5; TRBD2 matches 13 bases. This CDR3 has 16 residues. Germline-derived CDR1 and CDR2 are LGHNA and YNFKEQ. The V and J ends lost 4 bases and 4 bases, in that order; junction bases with no gene match: 6. The CDR3: CASSPTGLAGVETQYF. In nucleotides, the CDR3 is TGTGCCAGCAGCCCAACTGGACTAGCGGGAGTAGAGACCCAGTACTTC.

This clone was picked up one time. The chain uses TRBV5-8 and TRBJ2-5; 8 nucleotides align to TRBD2. The CDR3 sequence is 16 residues long. V trimming: 4 bases; J trimming: 2 bases; junction bases outside the gene matches: 10. Germline values: CDR1 SGHTS, CDR2 YDEGEE. CDR3 in DNA: TGTGCCAGCAGCCCTGGGGTAGCGGGGACACAAGAGACCCAGTACTTC. Translation gives CASSPGVAGTQETQYF.

This chain connects TRBV28 to TRBJ2-6; D perhaps matches TRBD1 (5 bases). The CDR3 is 12 amino acids. In germline, CDR1 is MDHEN, CDR2 SYDVKM. V lost 10 bases, J lost 4 bases, and 8 bases lay in between. For the CDR3, the DNA is TGTGCCACCCAGGGAGGGGCCAACGTCCTGACTTTC. Its protein product is CATQGGANVLTF.

This clone was observed a few times. The rearrangement uses TRBV7-6 and TRBJ2-7; 11 bases match TRBD1. The CDR3 is 15 residues long. Germline CDR1 is SGHVS and CDR2 is FNYEAQ. Losses at the gene ends were 3 bases for V and 4 bases for J; bases not matched to a gene: 5. The CDR3 region is CASSFLDRGQYEQYF. The CDR3 coding sequence is TGTGCCAGCAGCTTTCTGGACAGGGGGCAATACGAGCAGTACTTC.

CDR3 nucleotides: TGTGCCATCGGATCAGGGGACATGAACACTGAAGCTTTCTTT. Its protein product is CAIGSGDMNTEAFF. J is TRBJ1-1 and V is TRBV10-3; a weak D match, TRBD1 (6 bases). V gave up 8 bases and J gave up 0 bases, with 13 bases separating them. CDR1 ENHRY and CDR2 SYGVKD come from the germline V gene. The CDR3 consists of 14 residues.

This clone was counted a single time. This chain links TRBV6-5 with TRBJ2-5; possibly TRBD1 for D (7 bases). V lost 2 bases and J lost 6, with 13 bases in between. In germline, CDR1 is MNHEY, CDR2 SVGAGI. The CDR3 is 14 amino acids. The CDR3, as DNA: TGTGCCAGCAGTTACAAGGAGGGGGCGAAGACCCAGTACTTC. Its translation: CASSYKEGAKTQYF.

The chain recombines TRBV7-9 with TRBJ1-1, with 8 bases matching TRBD1. V lost 3 bases to trimming and J lost 0 bases; unmatched junction nucleotides: 9. The CDR3 consists of 17 residues. CDR1 and CDR2 (germline): SEHNR, FQNEAQ (reference sequence). The CDR3 loop is CASSLGVRGPLNTEAFF. The CDR3 DNA reads TGTGCCAGCAGCTTGGGGGTCAGGGGGCCCTTGAACACTGAAGCTTTCTTT.

This sequence joins TRBV14 and TRBJ1-2; D is unresolved. This CDR3 region has 14 residues. The V and J ends lost 8 bases and 4 bases respectively, with 17 bases between them. Germline V gene sequence: CDR1 SGHDN, CDR2 FVKESK. The CDR3 region is CASSPDGGSYGYTF. The DNA for the CDR3 is TGTGCCAGCTCTCCCGATGGCGGGTCCTATGGCTACACCTTC.

The chain carries TRBV6-5 and TRBJ2-1; TRBD1 matches at 10 bases. Unmatched junction bases numbered 6, after V lost 8 bases and J lost 8 bases. Germline CDR1 reads MNHEY; CDR2 reads SVGAGI. CDR3 length: 13 residues. As DNA, the CDR3 is TGTGCCAGCCGAGACAGGGGGCACTATGAGCAGTTCTTC. Protein sequence: CASRDRGHYEQFF.